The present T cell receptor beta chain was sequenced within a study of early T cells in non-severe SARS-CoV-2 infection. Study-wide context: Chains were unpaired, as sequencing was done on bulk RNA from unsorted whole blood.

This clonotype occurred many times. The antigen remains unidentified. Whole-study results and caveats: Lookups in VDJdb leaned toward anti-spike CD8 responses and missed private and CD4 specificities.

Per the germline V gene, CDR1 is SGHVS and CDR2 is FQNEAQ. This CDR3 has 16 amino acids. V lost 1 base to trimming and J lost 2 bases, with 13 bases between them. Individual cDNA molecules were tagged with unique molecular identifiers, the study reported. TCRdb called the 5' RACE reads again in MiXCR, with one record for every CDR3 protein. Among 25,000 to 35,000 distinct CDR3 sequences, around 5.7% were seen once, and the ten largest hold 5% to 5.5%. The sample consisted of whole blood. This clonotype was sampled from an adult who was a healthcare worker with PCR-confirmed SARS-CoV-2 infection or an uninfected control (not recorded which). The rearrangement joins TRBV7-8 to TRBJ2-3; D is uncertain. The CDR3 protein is CASSLDLPAPTDTQYF. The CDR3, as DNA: TGTGCCAGCAGCTTAGACCTCCCGGCCCCCACAGATACGCAGTATTTT.